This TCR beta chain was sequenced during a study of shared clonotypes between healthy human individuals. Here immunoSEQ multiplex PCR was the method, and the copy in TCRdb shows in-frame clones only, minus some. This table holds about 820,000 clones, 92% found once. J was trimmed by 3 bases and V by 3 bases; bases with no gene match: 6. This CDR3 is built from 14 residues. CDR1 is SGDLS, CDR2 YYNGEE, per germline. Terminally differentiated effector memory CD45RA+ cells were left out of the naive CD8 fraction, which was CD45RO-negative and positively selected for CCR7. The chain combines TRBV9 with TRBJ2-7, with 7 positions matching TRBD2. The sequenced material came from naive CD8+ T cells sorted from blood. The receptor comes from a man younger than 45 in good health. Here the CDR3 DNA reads TGTGCCAGCAGCGAGGGACTAAAAAACTACGAGCAGTACTTC. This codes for CASSEGLKNYEQYF.